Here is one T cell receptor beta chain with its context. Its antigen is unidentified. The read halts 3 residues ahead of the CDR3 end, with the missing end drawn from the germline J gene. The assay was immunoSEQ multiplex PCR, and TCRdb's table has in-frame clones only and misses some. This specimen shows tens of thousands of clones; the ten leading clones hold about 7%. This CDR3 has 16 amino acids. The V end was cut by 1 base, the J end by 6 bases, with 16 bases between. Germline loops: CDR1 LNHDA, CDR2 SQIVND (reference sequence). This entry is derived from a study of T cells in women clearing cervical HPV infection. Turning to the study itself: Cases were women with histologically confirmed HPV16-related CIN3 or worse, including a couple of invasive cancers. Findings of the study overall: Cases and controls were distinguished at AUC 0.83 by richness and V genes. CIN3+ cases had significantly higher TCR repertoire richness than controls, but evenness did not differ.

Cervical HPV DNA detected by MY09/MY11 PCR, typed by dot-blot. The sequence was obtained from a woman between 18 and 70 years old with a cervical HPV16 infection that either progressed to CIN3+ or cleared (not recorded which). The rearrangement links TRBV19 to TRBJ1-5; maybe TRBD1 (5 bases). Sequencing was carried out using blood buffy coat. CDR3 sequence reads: CASSIGTRGAVQPQHF. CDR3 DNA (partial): TGTGCCAGTAGTATAGGAACGAGGGGCGCGGTTCAGCCC.